The subject of this entry is one TCR beta chain. The sample belongs to a study of blood T cell repertoires in COVID-19. Using immunoSEQ multiplex PCR, the repertoire was profiled, and TCRdb retains in-frame clones only, with some absent. This sample has roughly 350,000 clones, with about nine tenths found just once. The sequencing sample was made of peripheral blood. The receptor was isolated from a woman aged 70-85 years with COVID-19, enrolled during active disease.

The CDR3 coding sequence is TGTGCCTGGTCAGGTGGGGGCTACACCTTC. It specifies CAWSGGGYTF. The chain joins TRBV2 to TRBJ1-2; D uncertain. V lost 11 bases to trimming and J lost 8 bases, with 12 bases between them. There are 10 residues in the CDR3. CDR1 and CDR2 from the germline V gene are SNHLY and FYNNEI.